Below, one TCR beta chain is given with its context. Its cognate antigen is unknown. The entry originates in a study of OX40 agonist ivuxolimab in advanced cancers. Overall study: Patients undergoing dose escalation presented with hepatocellular carcinoma, melanoma, renal cell or head and neck cancer.

Profiling relied on immunoSEQ multiplex PCR, and the TCRdb table lists in-frame clones only, not all of them. The sample shows 75,000 to 90,000 clones, approximately 88% of them seen only once. Germline V CDR1 and CDR2: MDHEN, SYDVKM. After removal of 4 bases from V and 4 bases from J, the junction contained 7 bases not matched to a gene. The CDR3 is 15 amino acids. General observations from the study: More expanded clones were seen, on average, in CD8+ T cells than in CD4+.

Source: CD4+ or CD8+ T cells sorted from blood, taken in a trial of the OX40 agonist ivuxolimab. The chain couples TRBV28 to TRBJ1-2, with 9 bases that match TRBD1. The clonotype originates from an adult with an advanced solid tumor such as melanoma, head and neck, liver or kidney cancer. The CDR3 protein is CASSSGQGNSYGYTF. The CDR3 region has the DNA TGTGCCAGCAGTTCCGGACAGGGGAATAGCTATGGCTACACCTTC.